This T cell receptor (beta chain) was sequenced during a study of T cell changes during pregnancy in multiple sclerosis. TCRdb's table, derived via immunoSEQ multiplex PCR, lists solely in-frame clones and lacks some. The table lists around 130,000 clones, roughly 96% of them singletons, with around 0.4% in the top ten. The germline V and J ends were trimmed by 0 bases and 7 bases, with 4 bases remaining between them. CDR1 and CDR2 (germline): SGHRS, YFSETQ. There are 12 residues in the CDR3. The sample was peripheral blood, taken after pregnancy. The sequence derives from a female donor with multiple sclerosis, enrolled in a pregnancy study. V is TRBV5-1 and J is TRBJ2-2; D not resolved. As DNA, the CDR3 is TGCGCCAGCAGCTTGGCAGGCGGGGAGCTGTTTTTT. Protein product: CASSLAGGELFF. Supplemented by reference TRBV5-1 and TRBJ2-2, the full variable domain reads KAGVTQTPRYLIKTRGQQVTLSCSPISGHRSVSWYQQTPGQGLQFLFEYFSETQRNKGNFPGRFSGRQFSNSRSEMNVSTLELGDSALYLCASSLAGGELFFGEGSRLTVL.